Given below is one TCR beta chain in context. This CDR3 spans 19 amino acids. Authors' processing steps: It was from reference gene primer amplification that nucleated cell counts were estimated. Libraries were prepared by immunoSEQ multiplex PCR; TCRdb keeps only in-frame clonotypes and omits some of them. V and J calls and clone size are given by that table; D and trimming were obtained from the DNA. The data contain approximately 33,000 clones, approximately 80% of them singletons. The data were obtained in a study of blood T cell repertoires in COVID-19. For the study at large: COVID-19 samples from acute and convalescent phases originated in the United States, Italy and Spain. PBMCs, B-cell-depleted T cells, or T cells provided the cDNA or gDNA that made up the material.

The J gene is TRBJ1-1, the V gene TRBV21-1; the tabulated D call, TRBD1, remains unverified against the DNA. TRBV21-1 is a documented pseudogene. Sequenced: peripheral blood. This sequence originates from a man between 65 and 85 years old with acute or convalescent COVID-19. CDR3 sequence reads: CASSPQRQGAIGMNTEAFF. The CDR3 DNA reads as TGTGCCAGCAGCCCCCAAAGACAGGGGGCGATCGGGATGAACACTGAAGCTTTCTTT.